The 3 T cell receptor beta chains given below trace back to one sample, sequenced in a study of T-cell memory formation after mild COVID-19. TCRdb fed the 5' RACE reads into MiXCR, producing one record per CDR3 protein. The sample lists roughly 240,000 distinct CDR3 sequences, 15% occurring once. The source material was PBMCs or a T cell subset sorted from them (not recorded which). The receptors were sampled from an adult woman who had mild COVID-19 (a few samples of this study predate the infection). Cell type and time point are not known.

The chain combines TRBV3-1 with TRBJ2-4; 7 nucleotides line up with TRBD1. CDR3 length equals 15 residues. J was trimmed by 4 bases and V by 1 base; bases with no gene match: 4. CDR1 and CDR2 (germline): LGHDT, YNNKEL (reference sequence). CDR3 amino acids: CASSQVGTVKNIQYF. CDR3 coding DNA: TGTGCCAGCAGCCAAGTAGGGACAGTAAAAAACATTCAGTACTTC.

The chain links TRBV6-5 to TRBJ1-5; 9 bases fit TRBD1. The V gene end was trimmed by 5 bases and the J gene end by 2 bases; junction bases not matched to a gene: 4. The CDR3 extends over 15 amino acids. The germline V gene encodes CDR1 MNHEY and CDR2 SVGAGI. CDR3 DNA sequence: TGTGCCAGCAGTGCGGACAGGGGCGGCAATCAGCCCCAGCATTTT. Translating gives CASSADRGGNQPQHF.

There are a few counts of this clonotype. V and J are TRBV9 and TRBJ2-2, with D uncertain. CDR3 length equals 13 residues. Germline V gene data show CDR1 as SGDLS and CDR2 as YYNGEE. The V end was cut by 0 bases, the J end by 6 bases, with 6 bases between. CDR3 DNA: TGTGCCAGCAGCGTAGGCGTGGCCGGGGAGCTGTTTTTT. It specifies CASSVGVAGELFF.